This entry features one T cell receptor beta chain sequence. Original methodology: Estimation of nucleated cell counts was performed using reference gene primer amplification. Repertoires were generated with immunoSEQ multiplex PCR, while TCRdb's copy carries only in-frame clones and drops some. V and J calls and clone size come straight from that table; D and trimming were deduced from the DNA. The table lists over 250,000 clones, about nine tenths of them singletons. This sample was included in a study of blood T cell repertoires in COVID-19. Study in general: The United States, Italy and Spain supplied acute and convalescent COVID-19 samples. The cDNA or gDNA used as material had been derived from T cells, B-cell-depleted T cells, or PBMCs.

This CDR3 region has 16 residues. J lost 5 bases, V lost 3 bases, and 9 bases had no gene match. Germline assignment: CDR1 SGHVS and CDR2 FNYEAQ. The chain carries TRBV7-6 and TRBJ2-5, with 10 bases matching TRBD1. The specimen was peripheral blood. This receptor was identified in a man aged 40-49 years who had recovered from COVID-19. CDR3: CASSLGGTGAGETQYF. DNA of the CDR3: TGTGCCAGCAGCTTGGGTGGGACAGGGGCCGGGGAGACCCAGTACTTC.